The 19 T cell receptor beta chains reported below all come from one sample, sequenced in a study of human T cells and chemical hapten exposure. TCRdb analysed the 5' RACE reads with MiXCR anew, one entry per CDR3 protein. In the table there are 110,000 or so distinct CDR3 sequences, more than 15% of which are singletons. Researchers extracted total RNA from unfractionated whole blood. The receptor source for this set is a human donor in good health.

This clonotype occurred a few times. This chain joins TRBV5-1 and TRBJ2-1; no reliable D call. V lost 4 bases and J lost 11, with 16 bases in between. Per the germline V gene, CDR1 is SGHRS and CDR2 is YFSETQ. This CDR3 is 13 amino acids long. This chain's CDR3 is CASSGSSLPQQFF. DNA of the CDR3: TGCGCCAGCAGCGGGTCCTCTCTCCCACAGCAGTTCTTC.

CDR3 sequence: CASSTEGHEQYF. Written as DNA, the CDR3 is TGTGCCAGCAGTACGGAGGGGCACGAGCAGTACTTC. This chain uses TRBV28 with TRBJ2-7, with a possible D match to TRBD2 (6 bases). CDR1 is MDHEN and CDR2 is SYDVKM in the germline V gene. Between the trimmed V and J ends, which lost 5 bases and 5 bases, there was a span of 10 bases. This CDR3 region has 12 residues.

This clonotype was seen a few times. V is TRBV4-1 and J is TRBJ1-1; possible D gene TRBD1, 5 bases. CDR3 length: 19 residues. CDR1 is MGHRA and CDR2 is YSYEKL in the germline V gene. Between the trimmed V and J ends, which lost 2 bases and 3 bases, there was a span of 25 bases. The CDR3 protein is CASSQTSPGRKGSDTEAFF. The CDR3 region has the DNA TGCGCCAGCAGCCAAACCTCCCCGGGACGGAAGGGTAGTGACACTGAAGCTTTCTTT.

This clonotype was seen a few times. This rearrangement joins TRBV28 to TRBJ1-1; possible D gene TRBD1, 5 bases. The V and J ends lost 4 bases and 10 bases respectively, with 16 bases between them. This CDR3 region has 13 residues. The germline CDR1 and CDR2 sequences are MDHEN and SYDVKM. CDR3 in amino acids: CASSSAGTRVAFF. The CDR3 coding sequence is TGTGCCAGCAGTTCGGCCGGGACTCGGGTAGCTTTCTTT. Full variable domain (missing parts from reference TRBV28 and TRBJ1-1): DVKVTQSSRYLVKRTGEKVFLECVQDMDHENMFWYRQDPGLGLRLIYFSYDVKMKEKGDIPEGYSVSREKKERFSLILESASTNQTSMYLCASSSAGTRVAFFGQGTRLTVV.

The table lists this clonotype with a few counts. The chain links TRBV2 to TRBJ2-4; no definite D call. V lost 1 base and J lost 6, with 10 bases in between. The CDR3 sequence is 14 residues long. Germline CDR1 SNHLY, CDR2 FYNNEI. CDR3 bases: TGTGCCAGCAGTGAAGAGGGTGGTCCAAACATTCAGTACTTC. Translation: CASSEEGGPNIQYF. The whole variable domain, remainder taken from reference TRBV2 and TRBJ2-4, is EPEVTQTPSHQVTQMGQEVILRCVPISNHLYFYWYRQILGQKVEFLVSFYNNEISEKSEIFDDQFSVERPDGSNFTLKIRSTKLEDSAMYFCASSEEGGPNIQYFGAGTRLSVL.

The genes are TRBV5-4 and TRBJ1-5; D not certain. V lost 4 bases to trimming and J lost 0 bases, with 8 bases between them. The CDR3 spans 14 residues. The germline V gene has CDR1 SGHNT and CDR2 YYREEE (reference sequence). CDR3 region: CASSMGPSNQPQHF. For the CDR3, the DNA is TGTGCCAGCAGCATGGGCCCTAGCAATCAGCCCCAGCATTTT. Full variable domain (missing parts from reference TRBV5-4 and TRBJ1-5): ETGVTQSPTHLIKTRGQQVTLRCSSQSGHNTVSWYQQALGQGPQFIFQYYREEENGRGNFPPRFSGLQFPNYSSELNVNALELDDSALYLCASSMGPSNQPQHFGDGTRLSIL.

A note on this clonotype: Sequence at one end of the junction differs from germline and may be a read error. This rearrangement joins TRBV11-2 to TRBJ2-4; 8 nucleotides agree with TRBD2. The CDR3 has 13 amino acids. CDR1 SGHAT and CDR2 FQNNGV come from the germline V gene. Written as DNA, the CDR3 is TGTGCCAGCAGCTTAGCGAATAGCGGGGCCTCCCACTTC. Translating it yields CASSLANSGASHF.

The V gene is TRBV7-6, the J gene TRBJ2-5, with TRBD1 matching 9 bases. This CDR3 is 15 amino acids long. The germline V gene encodes CDR1 SGHVS and CDR2 FNYEAQ. V trimming: 1 base; J trimming: 6 bases; junction bases outside the gene matches: 6. CDR3 nucleotide sequence: TGTGCCAGCAGCTTAGTGCAGGGACAGGGACAGACCCAGTACTTC. Protein: CASSLVQGQGQTQYF.

This clonotype has ten or more counts. The V gene is TRBV29-1, the J gene TRBJ1-4; D remains ambiguous. CDR1 SQVTM and CDR2 ANQGSEA come from the germline V gene. V gave up 7 bases and J gave up 5 bases, with 8 bases separating them. CDR3 length: 11 residues. CDR3 DNA sequence: TGCAGCGGAGAAGTCAATGAAAAACTGTTTTTT. This codes for CSGEVNEKLFF. Complete variable domain (other parts from reference TRBV29-1 and TRBJ1-4): SAVISQKPSRDICQRGTSLTIQCQVDSQVTMMFWYRQQPGQSLTLIATANQGSEATYESGFVIDKFPISRPNLTFSTLTVSNMSPEDSSIYLCSGEVNEKLFFGSGTQLSVL.

The rearrangement uses TRBV29-1 and TRBJ2-5; D uncertain. CDR1 and CDR2 from the germline V gene are SQVTM and ANQGSEA. The CDR3 runs to 10 residues. Trimming removed 7 bases at V and 4 bases at J, with 7 bases between. The DNA of the CDR3 is TGCAGCGAGGGTGCAGAGACCCAGTACTTC. Translating it yields CSEGAETQYF.

In this sample, this clonotype turned up a few times. V and J are TRBV5-1 and TRBJ2-2; 11 nucleotides agree with TRBD2. The CDR3 length is 16 residues. Trimming took 4 bases from V and 2 from J; bases not matched to a gene: 4. CDR1 and CDR2 (germline): SGHRS, YFSETQ. This chain's CDR3 is CASSITSGRNTGELFF. The CDR3 DNA is TGCGCCAGCAGCATAACTAGCGGGAGAAACACCGGGGAGCTGTTTTTT.

This clonotype was seen a handful of times. The genes are TRBV3-1 and TRBJ2-2; D is unclear. This CDR3 is 15 amino acids long. V lost 3 bases and J lost 2, with 10 bases in between. Germline lookup yields CDR1 LGHDT and CDR2 YNNKEL (reference sequence). CDR3 region: CASSHQRENTGELFF. The CDR3 nucleotides are TGTGCCAGCAGCCATCAAAGGGAAAACACCGGGGAGCTGTTTTTT.

There are a few counts of this clonotype. The gene calls are TRBV6-1 and TRBJ2-1; D is perhaps TRBD1 or TRBD2 (5 bases each). Germline CDR1 and CDR2: MNHNS and SASEGT. The CDR3 length is 15 residues. Trimming removed 3 bases at V and 0 bases at J, with 9 bases between. CDR3 nucleotides: TGTGCCAGCAGTGATTCCGGGACCTCCTACAATGAGCAGTTCTTC. Protein sequence: CASSDSGTSYNEQFF.

The genes are TRBV9 and TRBJ2-1; D tentatively fits TRBD1 or TRBD2 (5 bases each). Trimming pared 2 bases from V and 4 bases from J, leaving 16 bases between. This CDR3 is 16 amino acids long. Looked up from germline, CDR1 is SGDLS and CDR2 is YYNGEE. The CDR3 DNA follows: TGTGCCAGCAGCGTGGACCCCGGGACGAAATACAATGAGCAGTTCTTC. Its translation: CASSVDPGTKYNEQFF.

This clonotype was counted a few times. This sequence joins TRBV11-2 and TRBJ2-3, with no clear D. Germline CDR1 and CDR2: SGHAT and FQNNGV. The CDR3 runs 11 residues. Trimming pared 2 bases from V and 10 bases from J, leaving 7 bases between. In DNA form, the CDR3 reads TGTGCCAGCAGCTTAAGGGCGGCGCAGTATTTT. It translates to CASSLRAAQYF.

CDR3 DNA sequence: TGTGCCTGGAGACCTGCTAGCGGGACCCACGATGAGCAGTTCTTC. It translates to CAWRPASGTHDEQFF. V gene TRBV30 combines with J gene TRBJ2-1; 9 nucleotides line up with TRBD2. Germline assignment: CDR1 GTSNPN and CDR2 SVGIG (reference sequence). The ends lost 3 bases at V and 8 bases at J; junction bases unmatched: 11. This CDR3 has 15 residues.

The genes are TRBV4-1 and TRBJ1-1, with D uncertain. The CDR3 has 16 amino acids. Germline CDR1 and CDR2: MGHRA and YSYEKL. Trimming pared 2 bases from V and 0 bases from J, leaving 13 bases between. The CDR3 protein is CASSQTVLTLNTEAFF. CDR3 DNA: TGCGCCAGCAGCCAAACGGTTTTGACATTGAACACTGAAGCTTTCTTT.

This clonotype was observed a handful of times. The chain recombines TRBV7-2 with TRBJ2-7; 11 positions agree with TRBD2. The CDR3 totals 14 residues. Germline CDR1 reads SGHTA; CDR2 reads FQGNSA. Trimming removed 4 bases from V and 2 bases from J; junction bases left unmatched: 1. CDR3 DNA: TGTGCCAGCAGCTCGACTAGCGGGGCCTACGAGCAGTACTTC. Residues: CASSSTSGAYEQYF.

V is TRBV20-1 and J is TRBJ2-7, with 10 bases aligning to TRBD2. The CDR3 runs 15 residues. Germline assignment: CDR1 DFQATT and CDR2 SNEGSKA (reference sequence). V shed 0 bases and J 1 base; nucleotides not matched to a gene: 3. In nucleotides, the CDR3 is TGCAGTGCTAGAGATCCTAGCGGGGGATCCTACGAGCAGTACTTC. Residues: CSARDPSGGSYEQYF.